A single T cell receptor beta chain is shown here with its context. The antigen is unknown. Only in-frame clones appear in the TCRdb table, and some are missing; sequencing was by immunoSEQ multiplex PCR. The sample contains 30,000 to 35,000 clones, about four fifths of which appear only once. The source of the sample is a study of a mutant IDH1 vaccine in newly diagnosed glioma. Study findings and constraints: Patients showed vaccine-induced immune responses at a rate of roughly 94%.

The germline V gene has CDR1 SGHNT and CDR2 YYREEE (reference sequence). The length of the CDR3 is 18 residues. The J segment lost 2 bases and the V segment lost 5 bases, leaving 12 bases of the junction unmatched. Noted time point: baseline, week 1 (first vaccination visit). Specified treatment: pre-vaccination baseline after standard-of-care therapy. The chain employs TRBV5-4 and TRBJ2-2; 10 bases are shared with TRBD2. The source material was peripheral blood mononuclear cells (PBMCs), sampled from a glioma patient treated with radiotherapy, temozolomide or both. The clonotype originates from a man in his forties or fifties with glioma. Some clones in this sample may be carry-over from other donors' samples. CDR3 coding DNA: TGTGCCAGCAGTCGAGCCGGGACTAGCGAGGTTAACACCGGGGAGCTGTTTTTT. Translating it yields CASSRAGTSEVNTGELFF.